Presented here are 13 T cell receptor beta chains from one specimen sequenced in a study of OX40 agonist ivuxolimab in advanced cancers. Generated by immunoSEQ multiplex PCR, the TCRdb table keeps only in-frame clones and is missing some. The data hold tens of thousands of clones, with roughly nine tenths observed a single time. The sequencing used CD4+ or CD8+ T cells sorted from blood, collected in a trial of the OX40 agonist ivuxolimab. The receptors were gathered from an adult with an advanced solid tumor such as melanoma, head and neck, liver or kidney cancer.

Of note for this clone: Germline and junction disagree at one end, which may indicate a read error. J is TRBJ2-3 and V is TRBV5-1; maybe TRBD2 (7 bases). The V gene's germline CDR1 is SGHRS and CDR2 YFSETQ. This CDR3 spans 17 amino acids. This chain's CDR3 is CAGSTDSRSSGRDAQYF. In DNA form, the CDR3 reads TGCGCCGGCAGCACGGACAGTAGGTCTAGCGGAAGGGATGCGCAGTATTTT. Full variable domain (missing parts from reference TRBV5-1 and TRBJ2-3): KAGVTQTPRYLIKTRGQQVTLSCSPISGHRSVSWYQQTPGQGLQFLFEYFSETQRNKGNFPGRFSGRQFSNSRSEMNVSTLELGDSALYLCAGSTDSRSSGRDAQYFGPGTRLTVL.

This chain links TRBV2 with TRBJ1-4; D is uncertain. The CDR3 spans 14 residues. Germline V gene lookup returns CDR1 SNHLY and CDR2 FYNNEI. V lost 7 bases and J 7 bases, leaving 16 bases between the germline ends. DNA for the CDR3: TGTGCCAGCACCGGCCCGGGTTGGGGTGAAAAACTGTTTTTT. Its translation: CASTGPGWGEKLFF.

V usage is TRBV28 and J usage is TRBJ1-6; TRBD1 agrees at 10 bases. CDR1 MDHEN and CDR2 SYDVKM come from the germline V gene. The ends lost 6 bases at V and 5 bases at J; junction bases unmatched: 10. The CDR3 runs to 17 residues. The CDR3 nucleotides are TGTGCCAGCAGCTTAGGGGGACAGGGGTTTGATAATTCACCCCTCCACTTT. Protein: CASSLGGQGFDNSPLHF.

A few counts support this clone. This rearrangement joins TRBV7-2 to TRBJ2-7, with TRBD2 identical over 14 bases. The CDR3 has 15 amino acids. V shed 3 bases and J 3 bases; nucleotides not matched to a gene: 1. CDR1 is SGHTA, CDR2 FQGNSA, per germline. CDR3 DNA: TGTGCCAGCAGCTTCGGACTAGCGGGAGGCTACGAGCAGTACTTC. Protein: CASSFGLAGGYEQYF.

This clone was picked up many times. V gene TRBV5-6 combines with J gene TRBJ1-1; D gene unclear. V was trimmed by 1 base and J by 6 bases, leaving 16 bases between them. Germline V gives CDR1 SGHDT, CDR2 YYEEEE. This CDR3 contains 15 residues. As DNA, the CDR3 is TGTGCCAGCAGCTTGACGTTTGGGGTTGACGCTGAAGCTTTCTTT. Its translation is CASSLTFGVDAEAFF.

The rearrangement joins TRBV7-2 to TRBJ1-1; D ambiguous. The CDR3 is made up of 15 amino acids. Trimming shortened V by 1 base and J by 1 base, and 10 bases separated the two germline ends. Germline lookup yields CDR1 SGHTA and CDR2 FQGNSA. The CDR3 loop is CASSLVRVGNTEAFF. The CDR3 DNA reads as TGTGCCAGCAGCTTAGTTCGGGTCGGGAACACTGAAGCTTTCTTT.

J is TRBJ2-5 and V is TRBV5-1; the D gene is possibly TRBD2 (5 bases). V shed 0 bases and J shed 5 bases, with 14 bases lying between them. Germline values: CDR1 SGHRS, CDR2 YFSETQ. The CDR3 has 15 residues. The DNA of the CDR3 is TGCGCCAGCAGCTTGGGGACTTCACGTGGGGAGACCCAGTACTTC. Translating it yields CASSLGTSRGETQYF.

In this sample, this clone turned up once. This chain links TRBV7-2 with TRBJ2-7; TRBD1 agrees at 9 bases. V gave up 5 bases and J gave up 6 bases; unmatched junction bases: 5. The germline CDR1 and CDR2 sequences are SGHTA and FQGNSA. The CDR3 has 13 residues. The CDR3: CASSGTGLGEQYF. In nucleotides, the CDR3 is TGTGCCAGCAGCGGGACAGGGTTGGGCGAGCAGTACTTC.

This clone showed up just a few times. The chain combines TRBV6-5 with TRBJ2-3; TRBD2 aligns across 13 bases. V lost 2 bases, J lost 1 base, and 0 bases stayed unmatched. This CDR3 comprises 16 residues. CDR1 and CDR2 (germline): MNHEY, SVGAGI. DNA for the CDR3: TGTGCCAGCAGTTACGGGACTAGCGGGGGCACAGATACGCAGTATTTT. It encodes CASSYGTSGGTDTQYF.

The chain employs TRBV7-9 and TRBJ2-2, with a possible D match to TRBD1 (6 bases). The V gene lost 1 base and the J gene lost 7 bases, with 7 bases spanning the gap. This CDR3 spans 13 amino acids. Germline-derived CDR1 and CDR2 are SEHNR and FQNEAQ (reference sequence). CDR3 sequence reads: CASSLETGGELFF. CDR3 nucleotide sequence: TGTGCCAGCAGCTTAGAGACAGGCGGGGAGCTGTTTTTT.

The chain is built from TRBV15 and TRBJ2-3; D gene uncertain. Germline CDR1 reads LNHNV; CDR2 reads YYDKDF (reference sequence). Trimming left V 3 bases short and J 2 bases short, with 3 bases between. The CDR3 length is 12 residues. CDR3 sequence: CATSRDTDTQYF. As DNA, the CDR3 is TGTGCCACCAGCAGGGACACAGATACGCAGTATTTT.

The V gene is TRBV11-3, the J gene TRBJ2-7; D is possibly TRBD2 (5 bases). Looked up from germline, CDR1 is SGHNT and CDR2 is YENEEA. The CDR3 has 14 residues. V was cut by 1 base and J by 5 bases, with 12 bases left in between. CDR3 nucleotides: TGTGCCAGCAGCTTAGGAGGGAGAAAAGACGAGCAGTACTTC. Translating gives CASSLGGRKDEQYF.

Concerning this clone itself: Compared with germline, one end of the junction differs, possibly owing to a read error. The chain employs TRBV5-6 and TRBJ1-5, with a tentative D call TRBD1 (5 bases). Germline V gene lookup returns CDR1 SGHDT and CDR2 YYEEEE. The CDR3 has 13 residues. In nucleotides, the CDR3 is TGTGCCAGCAGCTTGAGGGGCTTTCAGTCCCAGCATTTT. Translation: CASSLRGFQSQHF.